This T cell receptor beta chain was found in a study of blood T cell repertoires in COVID-19. Across the whole study: The analysed material was cDNA or gDNA that came from T cells, B-cell-depleted T cells, or PBMCs.

Adults between about 18 and 89 years of age took part from 24 US areas. Membership in each cohort depended on participant-reported clinical history. Donors of Cohort 3 who recovered were those that had two negative PCRs, clearance, or symptom resolution. Measured with immunoSEQ multiplex PCR; TCRdb has only the in-frame clones, and not every one. The data hold approximately 290,000 clones, with 90% observed a single time. The ends lost 3 bases at V and 10 bases at J; junction bases unmatched: 11. The length of the CDR3 is 15 residues. Germline V gene data show CDR1 as KGHSH and CDR2 as LQKENI. This receptor was identified in a woman in her 30s who had recovered from COVID-19. V gene TRBV18 combines with J gene TRBJ1-2; TRBD1 aligns across 10 bases. Sample: PBMCs or T cells enriched from blood (not recorded which). The CDR3 nucleotides read TGTGCCAGCTCACCCCGGGACAGGGGTGTTAGTGACTACACCTTC. Its protein is CASSPRDRGVSDYTF.